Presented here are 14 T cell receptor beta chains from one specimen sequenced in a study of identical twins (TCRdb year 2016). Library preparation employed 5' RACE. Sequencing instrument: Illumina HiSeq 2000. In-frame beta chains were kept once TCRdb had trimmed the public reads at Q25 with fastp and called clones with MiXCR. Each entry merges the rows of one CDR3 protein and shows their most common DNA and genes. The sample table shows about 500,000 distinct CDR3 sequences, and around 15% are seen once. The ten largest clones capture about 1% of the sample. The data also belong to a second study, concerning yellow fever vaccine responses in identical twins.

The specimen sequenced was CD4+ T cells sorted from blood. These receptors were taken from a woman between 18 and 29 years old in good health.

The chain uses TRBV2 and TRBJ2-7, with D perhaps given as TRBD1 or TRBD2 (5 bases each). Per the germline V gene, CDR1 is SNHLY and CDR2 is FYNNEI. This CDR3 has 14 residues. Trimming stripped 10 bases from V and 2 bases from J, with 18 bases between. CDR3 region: CANKKGPLTYEQYF. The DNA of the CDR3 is TGTGCCAACAAAAAGGGACCTTTGACCTACGAGCAGTACTTC. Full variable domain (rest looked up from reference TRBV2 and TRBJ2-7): EPEVTQTPSHQVTQMGQEVILRCVPISNHLYFYWYRQILGQKVEFLVSFYNNEISEKSEIFDDQFSVERPDGSNFTLKIRSTKLEDSAMYFCANKKGPLTYEQYFGPGTRLTVT.

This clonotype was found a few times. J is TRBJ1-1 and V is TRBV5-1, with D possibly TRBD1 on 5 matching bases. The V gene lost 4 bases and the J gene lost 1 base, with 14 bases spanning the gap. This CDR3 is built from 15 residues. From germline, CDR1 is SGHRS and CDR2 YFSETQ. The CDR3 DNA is TGCGCCAGCAGCCCTGGTGGGGCGGCGAACACTGAAGCTTTCTTT. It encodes CASSPGGAANTEAFF.

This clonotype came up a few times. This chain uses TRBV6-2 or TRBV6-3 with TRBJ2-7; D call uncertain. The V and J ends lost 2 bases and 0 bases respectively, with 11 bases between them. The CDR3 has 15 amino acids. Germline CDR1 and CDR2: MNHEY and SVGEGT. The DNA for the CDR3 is TGTGCCAGCAGTTACGAGGTGTGGTACTCCTACGAGCAGTACTTC. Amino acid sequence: CASSYEVWYSYEQYF.

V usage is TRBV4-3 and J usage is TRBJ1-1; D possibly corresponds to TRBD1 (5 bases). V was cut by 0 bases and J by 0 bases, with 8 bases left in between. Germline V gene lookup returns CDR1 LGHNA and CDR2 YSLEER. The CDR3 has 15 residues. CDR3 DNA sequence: TGCGCCAGCAGCCAAGAGACAGACCTGAACACTGAAGCTTTCTTT. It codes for CASSQETDLNTEAFF.

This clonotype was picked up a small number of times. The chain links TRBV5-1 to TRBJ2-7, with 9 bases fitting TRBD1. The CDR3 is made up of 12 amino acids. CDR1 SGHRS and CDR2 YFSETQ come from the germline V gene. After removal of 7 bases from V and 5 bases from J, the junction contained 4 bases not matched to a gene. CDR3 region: CASDYRGHEQYF. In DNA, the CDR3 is TGCGCCAGCGACTACAGGGGGCACGAGCAGTACTTC. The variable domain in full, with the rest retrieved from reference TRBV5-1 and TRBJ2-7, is KAGVTQTPRYLIKTRGQQVTLSCSPISGHRSVSWYQQTPGQGLQFLFEYFSETQRNKGNFPGRFSGRQFSNSRSEMNVSTLELGDSALYLCASDYRGHEQYFGPGTRLTVT.

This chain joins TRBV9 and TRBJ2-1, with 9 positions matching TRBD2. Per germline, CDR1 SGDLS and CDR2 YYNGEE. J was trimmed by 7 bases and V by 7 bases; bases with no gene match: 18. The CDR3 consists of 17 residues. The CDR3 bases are TGTGCCAGCCCACGAGGGCTTAGCGGGGGCGCCAGGAATGAGCAGTTCTTC. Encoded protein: CASPRGLSGGARNEQFF.

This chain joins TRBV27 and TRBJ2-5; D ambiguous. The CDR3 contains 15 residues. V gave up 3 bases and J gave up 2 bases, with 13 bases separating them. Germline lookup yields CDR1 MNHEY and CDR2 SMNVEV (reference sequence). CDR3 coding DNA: TGTGCCAGCAGTTTCTATGGAAACAAGCAAGAGACCCAGTACTTC. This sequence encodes CASSFYGNKQETQYF.

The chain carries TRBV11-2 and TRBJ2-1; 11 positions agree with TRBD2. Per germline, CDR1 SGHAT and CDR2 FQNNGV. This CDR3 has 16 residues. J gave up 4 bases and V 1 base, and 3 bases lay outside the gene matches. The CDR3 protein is CASSLVAGGVYNEQFF. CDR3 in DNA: TGTGCCAGCAGCTTAGTAGCGGGAGGGGTGTACAATGAGCAGTTCTTC.

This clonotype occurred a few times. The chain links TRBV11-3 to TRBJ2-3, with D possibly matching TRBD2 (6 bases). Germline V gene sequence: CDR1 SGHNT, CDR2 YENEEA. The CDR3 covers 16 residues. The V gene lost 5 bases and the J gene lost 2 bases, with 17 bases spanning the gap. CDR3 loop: CASSQRSGVSTDTQYF. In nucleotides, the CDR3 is TGTGCCAGCAGCCAGAGGTCGGGGGTTTCCACAGATACGCAGTATTTT. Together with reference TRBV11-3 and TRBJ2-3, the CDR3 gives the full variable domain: EAGVVQSPRYKIIEKKQPVAFWCNPISGHNTLYWYLQNLGQGPELLIRYENEEAVDDSQLPKDRFSAERLKGVDSTLKIQPAELGDSAVYLCASSQRSGVSTDTQYFGPGTRLTVL.

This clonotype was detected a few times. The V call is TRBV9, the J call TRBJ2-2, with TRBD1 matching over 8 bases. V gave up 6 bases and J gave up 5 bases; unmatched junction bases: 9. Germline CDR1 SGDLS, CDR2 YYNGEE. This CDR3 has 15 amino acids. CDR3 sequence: CASTPTGDFTGELFF. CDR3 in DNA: TGTGCCAGCACACCGACAGGGGATTTTACCGGGGAGCTGTTTTTT.

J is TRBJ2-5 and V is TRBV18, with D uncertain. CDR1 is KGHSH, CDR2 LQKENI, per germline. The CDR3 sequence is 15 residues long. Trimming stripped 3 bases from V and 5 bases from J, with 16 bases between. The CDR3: CASSPLDVPRETQYF. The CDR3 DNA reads TGTGCCAGCTCACCGCTTGATGTGCCCCGGGAGACCCAGTACTTC.

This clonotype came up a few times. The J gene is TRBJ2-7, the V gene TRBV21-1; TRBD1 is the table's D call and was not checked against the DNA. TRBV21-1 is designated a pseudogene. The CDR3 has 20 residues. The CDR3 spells CASSKDIPGARQGYSYEQYF. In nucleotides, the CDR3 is TGTGCCAGCAGCAAAGATATCCCTGGCGCGAGGCAGGGTTATTCCTACGAGCAGTACTTC.

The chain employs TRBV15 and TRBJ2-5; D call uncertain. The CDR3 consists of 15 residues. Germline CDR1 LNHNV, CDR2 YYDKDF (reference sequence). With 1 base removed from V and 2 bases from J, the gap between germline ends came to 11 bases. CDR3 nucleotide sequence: TGTGCCACCAGCAGAGCAGGATTCCAACAAGAGACCCAGTACTTC. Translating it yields CATSRAGFQQETQYF.

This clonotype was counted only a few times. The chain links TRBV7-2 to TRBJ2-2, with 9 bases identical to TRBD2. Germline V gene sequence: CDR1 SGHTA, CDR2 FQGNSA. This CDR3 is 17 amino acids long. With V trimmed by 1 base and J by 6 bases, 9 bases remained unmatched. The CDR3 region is CASSLVGSSGSAGELFF. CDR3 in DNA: TGTGCCAGCAGCTTAGTTGGGAGTAGCGGGAGCGCCGGGGAGCTGTTTTTT.